This is a list of T cell receptor beta chains from one sample in a study of spatial heterogeneity in lung cancer. In TCRdb, the 5' RACE reads were re-called with MiXCR into one record per CDR3 protein. Among 5,400 or so distinct CDR3 sequences listed, under 7.5% were seen once. This specimen consisted of lung tumor tissue, obtained at surgery. The receptors stem from a male donor with early-stage non-small cell lung cancer. CDR3s include the opening cysteine and the closing phenylalanine or tryptophan.

>18|TRBJ2-1|TRBV24-1
CATSDSWGQGGTYNEQFF
>15|TRBJ2-7|TRBV12-3/TRBV12-4
CASSLSGSHRGEQYF
>16|TRBJ2-3|TRBV4-1
CASSARWRGRTDTQYF
>14|TRBJ2-3|TRBV29-1
CSVGRSGSPDTQYF
>13|TRBJ2-3|TRBV27
CASSLSGSDTQYF
>16|TRBJ1-6|TRBV6-5
CASSYSFGVKNSPLHF
>13|TRBJ1-1|TRBV9
CASSVAGGYEAFF
>15|TRBJ2-3|TRBV5-1
CASSLSWGTRDTQYF
>15|TRBJ2-7|TRBV28
CASSFSRGVYYEQYF
>15|TRBJ2-1|TRBV24-1
CATSDLHNRPHEQFF
>13|TRBJ2-2|TRBV6-6
CATRALNTGELFF
>13|TRBJ1-5|TRBV6-5
CASSSRPDQPQHF
>11|TRBJ1-2|TRBV10-3
CAISEPDGGTF
>15|TRBJ2-7|TRBV6-2/TRBV6-3
CASSPLRGGHYEQYF
>13|TRBJ2-7|TRBV7-6
CASSLGPNYEQYF
>18|TRBJ1-3|TRBV6-6
CASSYSLGAGRAGNTIYF
>15|TRBJ2-7|TRBV28
CASSSPAGSSYEQYF
>14|TRBJ1-2|TRBV21-1
CASTRGGGIYGYTF
>12|TRBJ1-2|TRBV2
CASSGDSYGYTF
>16|TRBJ2-2|TRBV5-4
CASSYLAGANTGELFF
>14|TRBJ2-1|TRBV27
CASISPGQGREQFF
>13|TRBJ2-7|TRBV6-2/TRBV6-3
CASSLEDGYEQYF
>16|TRBJ2-3|TRBV12-3/TRBV12-4
CASSLGLAANTDTQYF